The next 29 T cell receptor beta chains were all read from a single sample in a study of blood T cells in healthy people across ages. Together with a sample-barcoded 5' primer, a J-beta primer mix was included in a second PCR lasting roughly 6 to 12 cycles. TCRdb re-called the 5' RACE reads through MiXCR, storing one row per CDR3 protein. This table has roughly 800,000 distinct CDR3 sequences, roughly 60% appearing once. Material for sequencing was blood. Receptor source: a man between 25 and 39 years old in good health.

The chain carries TRBV4-3 and TRBJ2-7; maybe TRBD1 (6 bases). Germline V gives CDR1 LGHNA, CDR2 YSLEER. The V end lost 3 bases, the J end lost 4 bases, and 10 bases lay between the germline ends. The CDR3 covers 13 residues. DNA of the CDR3: TGCGCCAGCAGCCATGGGGGCGGGTACGAGCAGTACTTC. It specifies CASSHGGGYEQYF.

This clonotype was detected ten times or more. The CDR3 loop reads CASSLSDDTQYF. CDR3 sequence (DNA): TGTGCCAGCAGTCTTAGCGACGATACGCAGTATTTT. The chain couples TRBV28 to TRBJ2-3, with a possible D match to TRBD2 (5 bases). Germline assignment: CDR1 MDHEN and CDR2 SYDVKM. The CDR3 contains 12 residues. The V end was cut by 5 bases, the J end by 6 bases, with 9 bases between.

This sequence joins TRBV20-1 and TRBJ2-1; 9 bases fit TRBD2. The CDR3 is made up of 15 amino acids. Per the germline V gene, CDR1 is DFQATT and CDR2 is SNEGSKA (reference sequence). Trimming at V came to 3 bases and at J to 5 bases, leaving 8 bases not matched to a gene. The CDR3 bases are TGCAGTGCTAGTTTTAGCGGGAGTAGCAACAATGAGCAGTTCTTC. This translates into CSASFSGSSNNEQFF.

The chain carries TRBV20-1 and TRBJ2-5, with D tentatively TRBD2 (7 bases). The V and J ends lost 6 bases and 3 bases respectively, with 14 bases between them. Germline V CDR1 and CDR2: DFQATT, SNEGSKA (reference sequence). The CDR3 has 13 amino acids. The CDR3 reads CSALRGGEETQYF. CDR3 nucleotide sequence: TGCAGTGCCTTAAGGGGGGGGGAAGAGACCCAGTACTTC.

This sequence joins TRBV25-1 and TRBJ2-7, with D unclear. The last part of the DNA fits TRBJ2-5 better; the J call may be wrong. Germline V CDR1 and CDR2: MGHDK, SYGVNS. The CDR3 contains 14 residues. CDR3 sequence (DNA): TGTGCCAGCAGTGTAGGGTACCCTCTGGAGACCCAGTACTTC. Protein: CASSVGYPLETQYF.

The table lists this clonotype with a count of one. V gene TRBV7-8 combines with J gene TRBJ2-7, with D possibly TRBD1 on 6 matching bases. The CDR3 spans 15 residues. Germline V gives CDR1 SGHVS, CDR2 FQNEAQ. Trimming stripped 2 bases from V and 1 base from J, with 12 bases between. For the CDR3, the DNA is TGTGCCAGCAGCTTATACCCTAGGGGGTCCTACGAGCAGTACTTC. This sequence encodes CASSLYPRGSYEQYF. Supplemented by reference TRBV7-8 and TRBJ2-7, the full variable domain reads GAGVSQSPRYKVAKRGQDVALRCDPISGHVSLFWYQQALGQGPEFLTYFQNEAQLDKSGLPSDRFFAERPEGSVSTLKIQRTQQEDSAVYLCASSLYPRGSYEQYFGPGTRLTVT.

J is TRBJ1-6 and V is TRBV6-6; D possibly corresponds to TRBD1 (5 bases). The CDR3 is made up of 15 amino acids. Looked up from germline, CDR1 is MNHNY and CDR2 is SVGAGI (reference sequence). Trimming removed 5 bases at V and 7 bases at J, with 15 bases between. The CDR3, as DNA: TGTGCCAGCAGTCCCCTCGAAAACAGGAATTCACCCCTCCACTTT. Protein: CASSPLENRNSPLHF.

This chain joins TRBV28 and TRBJ1-2; D might be TRBD1 (5 bases). Germline V CDR1 and CDR2: MDHEN, SYDVKM. Trimming pared 4 bases from V and 8 bases from J, leaving 14 bases between. CDR3 length: 13 residues. The CDR3, as DNA: TGTGCCAGCAGTTCCATTCAGGGTCCGGGCTACACCTTC. This codes for CASSSIQGPGYTF.

This clonotype has a handful of counts. The chain couples TRBV4-2 to TRBJ2-7, with a weak D call TRBD2 (6 bases). This CDR3 spans 13 amino acids. Germline-derived CDR1 and CDR2 are LGHNA and YNFKEQ. Trimming shortened V by 2 bases and J by 6 bases, and 11 bases separated the two germline ends. As DNA, the CDR3 is TGTGCCAGCAGCCAACCGCCGCGGGGCGAGCAGTACTTC. This gives the protein CASSQPPRGEQYF.

This sequence joins TRBV28 and TRBJ2-7; 7 bases are shared with TRBD2. Germline assignment: CDR1 MDHEN and CDR2 SYDVKM. The CDR3 spans 14 residues. With 6 bases clipped from V and 4 bases from J, the junction kept 9 bases outside the gene matches. Written as DNA, the CDR3 is TGTGCCAGCAGACCTCGGGGAGGGCCATACGAGCAGTACTTC. This codes for CASRPRGGPYEQYF.

To note about this clonotype: A read error is possible here, since a much larger clone lies one base away. This sequence joins TRBV5-1 and TRBJ2-7; D might be TRBD1 or TRBD2, each matching 5 bases. CDR1 and CDR2 (germline): SGHRS, YFSETQ. V was clipped by 2 bases and J by 6 bases, with 15 bases between them. CDR3 length: 14 amino acids. The CDR3 DNA sequence: TGCGCCAGCAGCTTCGGGACCAGGACGGGCGAGCAGTACTTC. Amino acid sequence: CASSFGTRTGEQYF.

V is TRBV9 and J is TRBJ2-3, with 9 bases matching TRBD2. Germline CDR1 and CDR2: SGDLS and YYNGEE. The CDR3 length is 15 residues. J gave up 5 bases and V 0 bases, and 4 bases lay outside the gene matches. In nucleotides, the CDR3 is TGTGCCAGCAGCGTAGAAGGACTAGCGCGAGATACGCAGTATTTT. Amino acid sequence: CASSVEGLARDTQYF.

In this sample, this clonotype turned up a few times. J is TRBJ2-5 and V is TRBV10-3, with a possible D match to TRBD2 (5 bases). This CDR3 is built from 15 residues. CDR1 and CDR2 (germline): ENHRY, SYGVKD. The V end lost 0 bases, the J end lost 1 base, and 9 bases lay between the germline ends. The CDR3 protein is CAISESRGLQETQYF. CDR3 coding DNA: TGTGCCATCAGTGAGTCACGAGGGCTCCAAGAGACCCAGTACTTC.

DNA of the CDR3: TGCGCCAGCAGCCGACAGGGGGCCTACAATGAGCAGTTCTTC. Amino acid sequence: CASSRQGAYNEQFF. The chain is built from TRBV5-1 and TRBJ2-1, with 9 bases matching TRBD1. Germline lookup yields CDR1 SGHRS and CDR2 YFSETQ. The CDR3 is made up of 14 amino acids. The V segment lost 4 bases and the J segment 2 bases; nucleotides outside the gene matches: 1. Filled out from reference TRBV5-1 and TRBJ2-1, the complete variable domain reads KAGVTQTPRYLIKTRGQQVTLSCSPISGHRSVSWYQQTPGQGLQFLFEYFSETQRNKGNFPGRFSGRQFSNSRSEMNVSTLELGDSALYLCASSRQGAYNEQFFGPGTRLTVL.

The chain joins TRBV20-1 to TRBJ1-1, with TRBD1 matching 10 bases. The germline gives CDR1 DFQATT, CDR2 SNEGSKA (reference sequence). The V gene end was trimmed by 4 bases and the J gene end by 10 bases; junction bases not matched to a gene: 6. The length of the CDR3 is 12 residues. The CDR3 region has the DNA TGCAGTGCTAAGGGACAGGGGATCGGAGCTTTCTTT. Residues: CSAKGQGIGAFF.

The rearrangement uses TRBV12-3 or TRBV12-4 and TRBJ2-5; 9 bases are a match to TRBD1. The junction had 7 bases not matched to a gene; V was cut back by 6 bases and J by 2 bases. This CDR3 is built from 15 residues. The CDR3 loop is CASRTLQGAQETQYF. In nucleotides, the CDR3 is TGTGCCAGCAGAACGCTACAGGGGGCTCAAGAGACCCAGTACTTC.

The chain uses TRBV11-2 and TRBJ2-7; D tentatively reads TRBD1 or TRBD2 (5 bases each). Per the germline V gene, CDR1 is SGHAT and CDR2 is FQNNGV. Trimming took off 0 bases at V and 10 bases at J, with 25 bases between the two ends. The CDR3 runs to 17 residues. This chain's CDR3 is CASSLEIGDAKEEAQYF. The CDR3 DNA reads as TGTGCCAGCAGCTTAGAAATCGGGGACGCCAAGGAAGAGGCCCAGTACTTC.

This chain connects TRBV3-1 to TRBJ2-7; D is unresolved. Trimming took off 3 bases at V and 7 bases at J, with 16 bases between the two ends. Germline V CDR1 and CDR2: LGHDT, YNNKEL (reference sequence). The CDR3 loop spans 14 amino acids. This chain's CDR3 is CASSHLSAPQEQYF. CDR3 DNA sequence: TGTGCCAGCAGCCACCTCTCCGCCCCCCAAGAGCAGTACTTC.

This chain links TRBV14 with TRBJ2-3, with 7 bases fitting TRBD2. The CDR3 length is 18 residues. The germline CDR1 and CDR2 sequences are SGHDN and FVKESK. Germline trimming cut 2 bases from V and 4 bases from J; bases unmatched to any gene: 15. The CDR3 loop is CASSQMLAEYPVSDTQYF. CDR3 DNA sequence: TGTGCCAGCAGCCAAATGCTAGCGGAGTACCCGGTTTCAGATACGCAGTATTTT.

V usage is TRBV27 and J usage is TRBJ2-2; D unresolved. The CDR3 runs 14 residues. Per the germline V gene, CDR1 is MNHEY and CDR2 is SMNVEV (reference sequence). Trimming took off 2 bases at V and 1 base at J, with 5 bases between the two ends. The CDR3 DNA reads TGTGCCAGCAGTTTAATTGAGAACACCGGGGAGCTGTTTTTT. This translates into CASSLIENTGELFF.

A few counts support this clonotype. V is TRBV20-1 and J is TRBJ2-7; TRBD1 might be the D (5 bases). V was trimmed by 3 bases and J by 0 bases, leaving 12 bases between them. In germline, CDR1 is DFQATT, CDR2 SNEGSKA (reference sequence). The length of the CDR3 is 14 residues. The CDR3 reads CSASWNQGSYEQYF. The CDR3 DNA sequence: TGCAGTGCTAGTTGGAATCAGGGCTCCTACGAGCAGTACTTC.

This clonotype came up once. The CDR3 bases are TGTGCCACCAGCAGTCGTAATCAGCCCCAGCATTTT. As protein: CATSSRNQPQHF. This rearrangement joins TRBV15 to TRBJ1-5; D unclear. Germline CDR1 reads LNHNV; CDR2 reads YYDKDF (reference sequence). CDR3 size: 12 residues. V shed 3 bases and J shed 4 bases, with 4 bases lying between them.

This clonotype was picked up a small number of times. This chain joins TRBV27 and TRBJ2-3; D perhaps matches TRBD1 (5 bases). Germline V lookup: CDR1 MNHEY, CDR2 SMNVEV (reference sequence). The V end lost 5 bases, the J end lost 2 bases, and 14 bases lay between the germline ends. This CDR3 has 15 amino acids. The CDR3 DNA is TGTGCCAGCAGTCACCTCTCAGGGCCCACAGATACGCAGTATTTT. It translates to CASSHLSGPTDTQYF.

The rearrangement uses TRBV20-1 and TRBJ2-5; D remains unclear. V was cut by 3 bases and J by 2 bases, with 7 bases left in between. CDR3 length equals 12 residues. Germline CDR1 is DFQATT and CDR2 is SNEGSKA (reference sequence). CDR3: CSARAEQETQYF. CDR3 in DNA: TGCAGTGCTAGGGCAGAGCAAGAGACCCAGTACTTC.

The rearrangement joins TRBV20-1 to TRBJ2-1; D possibly corresponds to TRBD1 (5 bases). Trimming shortened V by 6 bases and J by 4 bases, and 16 bases separated the two germline ends. The CDR3 is made up of 14 amino acids. Germline V CDR1 and CDR2: DFQATT, SNEGSKA (reference sequence). The CDR3 nucleotides read TGCAGTGCATCACCCCAGGGTTATTACAATGAGCAGTTCTTC. Amino acid sequence: CSASPQGYYNEQFF.

The chain links TRBV12-3 or TRBV12-4 to TRBJ2-1; no clear D gene. The CDR3 runs 11 residues. The V gene lost 8 bases and the J gene lost 5 bases, with 7 bases spanning the gap. The CDR3 nucleotides are TGTGCCAGCCGACGGGACAATGAGCAGTTCTTC. Protein: CASRRDNEQFF.

The V and J genes are TRBV6-2 or TRBV6-3 and TRBJ2-7, with TRBD2 matching over 8 bases. This CDR3 has 15 residues. V trimming: 4 bases; J trimming: 1 base; junction bases outside the gene matches: 6. Germline CDR1 reads MNHEY; CDR2 reads SVGEGT. Here the CDR3 reads CASSFGLASSYEQYF. The CDR3 DNA is TGTGCCAGCAGTTTCGGACTAGCCTCATCCTACGAGCAGTACTTC.

The rearrangement uses TRBV4-2 and TRBJ2-1; TRBD2 agrees at 12 bases. Unmatched junction bases numbered 4, after V lost 4 bases and J lost 9 bases. The CDR3 spans 14 residues. The germline V gene has CDR1 LGHNA and CDR2 YNFKEQ. CDR3 amino acids: CASSLGLAGSEQFF. DNA for the CDR3: TGTGCCAGCAGCCTCGGACTAGCGGGGAGTGAGCAGTTCTTC.

The chain uses TRBV5-6 and TRBJ1-2; no clear D. The germline V gene encodes CDR1 SGHDT and CDR2 YYEEEE. V lost 0 bases and J 6 bases, leaving 12 bases between the germline ends. This CDR3 is built from 14 residues. CDR3 DNA: TGTGCCAGCAGCTTGGCTACAGCCTCGGATGGCTACACCTTC. It translates to CASSLATASDGYTF.